A single sample is the source of the 14 T cell receptor beta chains below, sequenced in a study of human T cells and chemical hapten exposure. TCRdb processed the RACE reads anew with MiXCR; each CDR3 protein has one entry. The top ten hold less than 7% of the sample, which has 150,000 to 200,000 distinct CDR3 sequences, approximately 20% seen once. Noted time point: patch test 1, 2 weeks after DPC sensitization. Treatment here: therapeutic diphenylcyclopropenone sensitization with weekly scalp DPC. The source material was whole blood, sampled in connection with sensitization to the hapten diphenylcyclopropenone (DPC). The receptors here all came from a woman aged 45 to 65 with alopecia areata. Some clones in this sample may be carry-over from other donors' samples.

This clonotype was observed at least ten times. The genes are TRBV7-9 and TRBJ2-6; 8 bases align to TRBD1. The CDR3 runs 19 residues. The germline gives CDR1 SEHNR, CDR2 FQNEAQ (reference sequence). With 5 bases clipped from V and 2 bases from J, the junction kept 14 bases outside the gene matches. The CDR3 DNA sequence: TGTGCCAGCAGCCACTACGGTCGGACAGGGAGCCCTGGGGCCAACGTCCTGACTTTC. Amino acid sequence: CASSHYGRTGSPGANVLTF.

The chain has TRBV29-1 and TRBJ2-5; no definite D call. With 2 bases removed from V and 6 bases from J, the gap between germline ends came to 13 bases. The CDR3 is made up of 13 amino acids. Per germline, CDR1 SQVTM and CDR2 ANQGSEA. The CDR3 sequence: CSVESWAGQTQYF. The CDR3 bases are TGCAGCGTTGAATCATGGGCAGGTCAGACCCAGTACTTC.

The V gene is TRBV7-6, the J gene TRBJ2-5; D uncertain. The CDR3 runs to 14 residues. Per the germline V gene, CDR1 is SGHVS and CDR2 is FNYEAQ. Trimming took 4 bases from V and 5 from J, leaving 14 bases between them. CDR3 amino acids: CASSSLVGRETQYF. The CDR3 coding sequence is TGTGCCAGCAGCTCATTGGTGGGTCGGGAGACCCAGTACTTC. Variable domain in full (rest from reference TRBV7-6 and TRBJ2-5): GAGVSQSPRYKVTKRGQDVALRCDPISGHVSLYWYRQALGQGPEFLTYFNYEAQQDKSGLPNDRFSAERPEGSISTLTIQRTEQRDSAMYRCASSSLVGRETQYFGPGTRLLVL.

This clonotype was detected only a few times. V usage is TRBV6-1 and J usage is TRBJ1-1; 7 bases map to TRBD1. This CDR3 has 14 residues. V was clipped by 6 bases and J by 1 base; unmatched bases: 5. The germline gives CDR1 MNHNS, CDR2 SASEGT. The CDR3 is CASRRQGPNTEAFF. The CDR3 DNA is TGTGCCAGCAGAAGACAGGGCCCGAACACTGAAGCTTTCTTT.

The genes are TRBV10-3 and TRBJ2-1; 8 positions match TRBD2. This CDR3 is built from 14 residues. Unmatched junction bases numbered 12, after V lost 8 bases and J lost 9 bases. The germline V gene has CDR1 ENHRY and CDR2 SYGVKD. CDR3 sequence: CAISSGPGGGEQFF. The CDR3 nucleotides read TGTGCCATCTCTAGCGGGCCCGGAGGGGGTGAGCAGTTCTTC.

The chain links TRBV9 to TRBJ1-1; 7 nucleotides align to TRBD1. J gave up 0 bases and V 4 bases, and 3 bases lay outside the gene matches. CDR3 length: 14 residues. The germline gives CDR1 SGDLS, CDR2 YYNGEE. The CDR3 DNA reads TGTGCCAGCAGCCAGACAGGGATGAACACTGAAGCTTTCTTT. This sequence encodes CASSQTGMNTEAFF.

This clonotype was detected a few times. The chain links TRBV29-1 to TRBJ2-3; TRBD2 matches at 11 bases. This CDR3 has 15 amino acids. V was clipped by 8 bases and J by 9 bases; unmatched bases: 16. Germline loops: CDR1 SQVTM, CDR2 ANQGSEA. The CDR3 sequence is CSHLGGLAGAETQYF. The CDR3 DNA reads TGCAGCCACCTGGGTGGACTAGCGGGTGCGGAGACGCAGTATTTT.

There are a few counts of this clonotype. The chain links TRBV3-1 to TRBJ2-7; no definite D call. CDR1 and CDR2 from the germline V gene are LGHDT and YNNKEL (reference sequence). The V end was cut by 0 bases, the J end by 1 base, with 7 bases between. The CDR3 totals 14 residues. The CDR3: CASSQDLVSYEQYF. CDR3 DNA sequence: TGTGCCAGCAGCCAAGATTTAGTGTCCTACGAGCAGTACTTC.

The V gene is TRBV7-6, the J gene TRBJ1-1; D remains unclear. The V gene's germline CDR1 is SGHVS and CDR2 FNYEAQ. This CDR3 is built from 13 residues. The V end was cut by 6 bases, the J end by 4 bases, with 12 bases between. The CDR3 region is CASSIPPPTEAFF. CDR3 nucleotide sequence: TGTGCCAGCAGTATACCGCCCCCCACTGAAGCTTTCTTT.

This clonotype was found a few times. V gene TRBV4-2 combines with J gene TRBJ2-4; no definite D call. This CDR3 region has 17 residues. Germline CDR1 is LGHNA and CDR2 is YNFKEQ. Trimming removed 4 bases at V and 0 bases at J, with 16 bases between. CDR3 residues: CASSREHGPEAKNIQYF. As DNA, the CDR3 is TGTGCCAGCAGCCGAGAACACGGGCCCGAAGCCAAAAACATTCAGTACTTC.

This clonotype was recorded a few times. V usage is TRBV6-6 and J usage is TRBJ2-5; D remains ambiguous. This CDR3 has 12 residues. Trimming left V 4 bases short and J 3 bases short, with 6 bases between. Germline V gives CDR1 MNHNY, CDR2 SVGAGI (reference sequence). This chain's CDR3 is CASSWRKETQYF. DNA of the CDR3: TGTGCCAGCAGTTGGCGGAAAGAGACCCAGTACTTC.

This clonotype was counted a few times. The chain has TRBV18 and TRBJ1-1, with TRBD1 matching 11 bases. Germline V lookup: CDR1 KGHSH, CDR2 LQKENI. Losses at the gene ends were 3 bases for V and 3 bases for J; bases not matched to a gene: 3. The CDR3 covers 15 residues. This CDR3 is CASSPWDRGDTEAFF. As DNA, the CDR3 is TGTGCCAGCTCACCCTGGGACAGGGGGGACACTGAAGCTTTCTTT.

The chain has TRBV2 and TRBJ2-1, with D perhaps assigned TRBD1 or TRBD2 (6 bases each). V gave up 6 bases and J gave up 7 bases, with 19 bases separating them. Germline CDR1 SNHLY, CDR2 FYNNEI. This CDR3 has 15 residues. The CDR3, as DNA: TGTGCCAGCAGCAACGGGGGCAATTTTCTGAATGAGCAGTTCTTC. Translated: CASSNGGNFLNEQFF.

This clonotype has more than one count but fewer than ten. The genes are TRBV9 and TRBJ2-1; TRBD2 aligns across 8 bases. There are 14 residues in the CDR3. Germline trimming cut 2 bases from V and 12 bases from J; bases unmatched to any gene: 10. Looked up from germline, CDR1 is SGDLS and CDR2 is YYNGEE. CDR3 DNA: TGTGCCAGCAGCGTCAGCGGGAGTGGCCGCTCGCAGTTCTTC. Translation gives CASSVSGSGRSQFF.